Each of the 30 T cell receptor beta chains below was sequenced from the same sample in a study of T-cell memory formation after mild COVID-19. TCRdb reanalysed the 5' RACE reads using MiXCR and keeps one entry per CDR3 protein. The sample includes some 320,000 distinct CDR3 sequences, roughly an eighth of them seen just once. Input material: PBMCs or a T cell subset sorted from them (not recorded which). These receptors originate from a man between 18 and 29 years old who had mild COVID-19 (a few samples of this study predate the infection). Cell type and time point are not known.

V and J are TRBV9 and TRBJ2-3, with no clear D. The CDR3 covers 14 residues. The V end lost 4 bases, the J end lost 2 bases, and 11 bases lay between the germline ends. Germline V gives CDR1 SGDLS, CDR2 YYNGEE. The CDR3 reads CASSPRLDTDTQYF. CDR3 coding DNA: TGTGCCAGCAGCCCAAGACTGGACACAGATACGCAGTATTTT.

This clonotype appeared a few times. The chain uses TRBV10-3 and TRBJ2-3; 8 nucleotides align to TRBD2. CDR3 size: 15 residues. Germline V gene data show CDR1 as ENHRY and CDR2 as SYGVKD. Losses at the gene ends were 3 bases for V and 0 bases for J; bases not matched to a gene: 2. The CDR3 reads CAISELAASTDTQYF. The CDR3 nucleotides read TGTGCCATCAGTGAACTAGCGGCTAGCACAGATACGCAGTATTTT.

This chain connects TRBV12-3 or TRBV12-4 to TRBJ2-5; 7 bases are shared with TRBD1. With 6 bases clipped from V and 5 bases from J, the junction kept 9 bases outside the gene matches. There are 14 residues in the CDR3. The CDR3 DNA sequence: TGTGCCAGCAGACGAGACAGGGCCTCCGAGACCCAGTACTTC. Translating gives CASRRDRASETQYF.

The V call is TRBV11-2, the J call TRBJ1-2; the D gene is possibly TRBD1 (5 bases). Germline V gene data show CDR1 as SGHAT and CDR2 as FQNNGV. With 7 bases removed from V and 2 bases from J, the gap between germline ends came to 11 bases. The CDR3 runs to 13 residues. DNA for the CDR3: TGTGCCAGCAATCACGGGACGAACTATGGCTACACCTTC. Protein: CASNHGTNYGYTF.

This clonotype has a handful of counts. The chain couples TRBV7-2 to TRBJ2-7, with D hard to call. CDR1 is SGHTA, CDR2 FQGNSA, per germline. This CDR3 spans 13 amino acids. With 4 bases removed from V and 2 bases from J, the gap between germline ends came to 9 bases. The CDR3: CASSSNPAYEQYF. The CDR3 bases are TGTGCCAGCAGCTCGAACCCGGCCTACGAGCAGTACTTC.

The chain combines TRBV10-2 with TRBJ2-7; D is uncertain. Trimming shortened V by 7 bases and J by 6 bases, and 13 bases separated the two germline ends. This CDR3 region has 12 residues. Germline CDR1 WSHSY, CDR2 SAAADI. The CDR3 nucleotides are TGCGCCAGCAAGCACCGATCCCTCGAGCAGTACTTC. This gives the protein CASKHRSLEQYF.

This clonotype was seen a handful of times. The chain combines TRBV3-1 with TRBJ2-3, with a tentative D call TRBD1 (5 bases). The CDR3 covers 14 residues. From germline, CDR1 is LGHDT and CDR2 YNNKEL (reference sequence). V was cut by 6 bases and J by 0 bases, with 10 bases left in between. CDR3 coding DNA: TGTGCCAGCAGGCTGACAGCTAGCACAGATACGCAGTATTTT. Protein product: CASRLTASTDTQYF.

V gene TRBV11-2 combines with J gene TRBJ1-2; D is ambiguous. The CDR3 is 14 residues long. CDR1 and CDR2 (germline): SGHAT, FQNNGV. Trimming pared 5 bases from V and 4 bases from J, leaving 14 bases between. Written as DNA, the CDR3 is TGTGCCAGCAGCCCTTACGACACGATCTATGGCTACACCTTC. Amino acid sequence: CASSPYDTIYGYTF.

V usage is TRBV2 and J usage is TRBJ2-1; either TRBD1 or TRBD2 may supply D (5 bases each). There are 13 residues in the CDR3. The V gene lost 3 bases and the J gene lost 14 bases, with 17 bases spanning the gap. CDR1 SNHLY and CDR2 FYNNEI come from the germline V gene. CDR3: CASSDTSGDEKFF. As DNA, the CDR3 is TGTGCCAGCAGTGACACCTCTGGGGACGAGAAGTTCTTC.

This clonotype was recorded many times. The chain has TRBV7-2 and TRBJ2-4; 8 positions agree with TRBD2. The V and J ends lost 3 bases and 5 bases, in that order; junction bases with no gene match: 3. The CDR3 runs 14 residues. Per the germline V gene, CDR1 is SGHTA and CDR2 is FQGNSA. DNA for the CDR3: TGTGCCAGCAGCTTGGCCGGGGGGGAAAACATTCAGTACTTC. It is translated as CASSLAGGENIQYF.

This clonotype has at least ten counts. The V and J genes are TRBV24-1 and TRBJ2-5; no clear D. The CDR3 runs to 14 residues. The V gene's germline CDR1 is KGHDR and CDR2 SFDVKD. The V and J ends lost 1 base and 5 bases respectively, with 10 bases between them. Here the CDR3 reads CATSDFRTVETQYF. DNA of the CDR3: TGTGCCACCAGTGATTTCCGGACCGTGGAGACCCAGTACTTC.

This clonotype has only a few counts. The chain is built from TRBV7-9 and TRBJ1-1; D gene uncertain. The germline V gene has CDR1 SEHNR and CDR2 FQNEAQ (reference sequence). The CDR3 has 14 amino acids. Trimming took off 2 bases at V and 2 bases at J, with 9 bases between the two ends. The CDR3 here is CASSLNNENTEAFF. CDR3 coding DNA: TGTGCCAGCAGCTTAAACAACGAAAACACTGAAGCTTTCTTT. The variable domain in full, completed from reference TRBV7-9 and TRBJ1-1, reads DTGVSQNPRHKITKRGQNVTFRCDPISEHNRLYWYRQTLGQGPEFLTYFQNEAQLEKSRLLSDRFSAERPKGSFSTLEIQRTEQGDSAMYLCASSLNNENTEAFFGQGTRLTVV.

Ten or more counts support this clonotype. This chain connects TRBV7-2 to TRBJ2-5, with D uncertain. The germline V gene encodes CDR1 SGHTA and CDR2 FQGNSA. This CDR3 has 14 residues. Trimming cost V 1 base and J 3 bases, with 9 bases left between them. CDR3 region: CASSLVGYEETQYF. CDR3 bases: TGTGCCAGCAGCTTAGTGGGCTACGAAGAGACCCAGTACTTC.

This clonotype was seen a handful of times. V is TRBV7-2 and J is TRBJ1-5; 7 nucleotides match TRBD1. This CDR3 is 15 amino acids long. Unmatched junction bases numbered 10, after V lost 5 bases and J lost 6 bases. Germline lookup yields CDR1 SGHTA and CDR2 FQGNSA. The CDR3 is CASSRQGSEGQPQHF. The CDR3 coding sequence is TGTGCCAGCAGCCGACAGGGATCAGAGGGTCAGCCCCAGCATTTT. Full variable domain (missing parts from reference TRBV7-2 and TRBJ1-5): GAGVSQSPSNKVTEKGKDVELRCDPISGHTALYWYRQSLGQGLEFLIYFQGNSAPDKSGLPSDRFSAERTGGSVSTLTIQRTQQEDSAVYLCASSRQGSEGQPQHFGDGTRLSIL.

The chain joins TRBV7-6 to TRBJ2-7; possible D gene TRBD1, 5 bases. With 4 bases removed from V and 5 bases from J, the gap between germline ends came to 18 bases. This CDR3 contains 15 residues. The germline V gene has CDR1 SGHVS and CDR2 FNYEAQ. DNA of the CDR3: TGTGCCAGCAGCTCACCTGACGACAGTTGGGACGAGCAGTACTTC. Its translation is CASSSPDDSWDEQYF.

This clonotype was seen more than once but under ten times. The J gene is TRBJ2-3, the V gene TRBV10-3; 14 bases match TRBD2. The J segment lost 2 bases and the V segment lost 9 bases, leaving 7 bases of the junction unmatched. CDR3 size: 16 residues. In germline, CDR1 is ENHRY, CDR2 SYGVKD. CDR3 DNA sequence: TGTGCCATTAGGGGGACTAGCGGGGGACCCACAGATACGCAGTATTTT. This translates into CAIRGTSGGPTDTQYF.

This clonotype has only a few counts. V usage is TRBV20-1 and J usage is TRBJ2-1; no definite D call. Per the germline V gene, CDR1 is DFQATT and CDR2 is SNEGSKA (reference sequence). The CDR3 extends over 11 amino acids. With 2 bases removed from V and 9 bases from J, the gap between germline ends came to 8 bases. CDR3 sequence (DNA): TGCAGTGCTAGAATCTTGAGTGAGCAGTTCTTC. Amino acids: CSARILSEQFF.

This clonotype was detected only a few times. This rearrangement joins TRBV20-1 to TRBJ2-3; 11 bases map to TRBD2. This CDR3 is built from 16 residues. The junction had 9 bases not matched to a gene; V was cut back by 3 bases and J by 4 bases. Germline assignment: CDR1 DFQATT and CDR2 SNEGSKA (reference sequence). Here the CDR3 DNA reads TGCAGTGCTAGGGGAATAGCGGGGGGGCCCCCAGATACGCAGTATTTT. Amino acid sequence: CSARGIAGGPPDTQYF.

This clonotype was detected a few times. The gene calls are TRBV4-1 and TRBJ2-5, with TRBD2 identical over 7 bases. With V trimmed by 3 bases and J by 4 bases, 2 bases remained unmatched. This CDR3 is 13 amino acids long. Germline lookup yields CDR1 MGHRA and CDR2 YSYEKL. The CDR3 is CASSQQRGETQYF. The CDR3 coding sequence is TGCGCCAGCAGCCAGCAGCGGGGAGAGACCCAGTACTTC.

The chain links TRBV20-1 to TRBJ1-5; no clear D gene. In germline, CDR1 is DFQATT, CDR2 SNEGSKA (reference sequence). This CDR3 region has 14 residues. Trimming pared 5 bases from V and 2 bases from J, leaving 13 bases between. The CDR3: CSAFTGFGNQPQHF. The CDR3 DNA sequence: TGCAGTGCTTTTACGGGGTTTGGCAATCAGCCCCAGCATTTT.

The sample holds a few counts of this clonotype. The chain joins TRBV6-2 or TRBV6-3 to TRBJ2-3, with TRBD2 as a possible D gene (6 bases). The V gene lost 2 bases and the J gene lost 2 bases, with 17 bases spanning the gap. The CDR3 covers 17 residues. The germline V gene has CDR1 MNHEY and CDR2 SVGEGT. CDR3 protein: CASSYGPNAGFTDTQYF. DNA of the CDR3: TGTGCCAGCAGTTACGGCCCGAACGCGGGGTTCACAGATACGCAGTATTTT.

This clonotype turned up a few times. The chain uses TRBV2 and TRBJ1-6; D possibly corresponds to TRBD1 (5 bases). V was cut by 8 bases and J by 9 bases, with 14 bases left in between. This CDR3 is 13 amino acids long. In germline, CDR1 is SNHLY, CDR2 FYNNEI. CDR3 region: CASGGAGVSPLHF. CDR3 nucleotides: TGTGCCAGCGGCGGGGCCGGGGTTTCACCCCTCCACTTT. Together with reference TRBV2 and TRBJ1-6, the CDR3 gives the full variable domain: EPEVTQTPSHQVTQMGQEVILRCVPISNHLYFYWYRQILGQKVEFLVSFYNNEISEKSEIFDDQFSVERPDGSNFTLKIRSTKLEDSAMYFCASGGAGVSPLHFGNGTRLTVT.

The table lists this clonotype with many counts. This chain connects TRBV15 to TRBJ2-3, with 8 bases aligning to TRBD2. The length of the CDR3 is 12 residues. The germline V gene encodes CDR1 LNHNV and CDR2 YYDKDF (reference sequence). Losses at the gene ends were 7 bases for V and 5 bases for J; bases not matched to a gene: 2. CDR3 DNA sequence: TGTGCCACCAACAGCGGGGGAGATACGCAGTATTTT. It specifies CATNSGGDTQYF.

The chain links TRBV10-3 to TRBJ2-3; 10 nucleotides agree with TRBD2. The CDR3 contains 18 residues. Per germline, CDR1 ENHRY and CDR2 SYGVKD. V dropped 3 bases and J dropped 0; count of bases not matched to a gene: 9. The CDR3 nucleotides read TGTGCCATCAGTGATCTTGTCACTAGCGGGGAGAGCACAGATACGCAGTATTTT. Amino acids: CAISDLVTSGESTDTQYF.

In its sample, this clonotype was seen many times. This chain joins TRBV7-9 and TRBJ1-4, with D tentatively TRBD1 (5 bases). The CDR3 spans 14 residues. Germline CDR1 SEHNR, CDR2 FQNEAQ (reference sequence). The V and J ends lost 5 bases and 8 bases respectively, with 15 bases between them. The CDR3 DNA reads TGTGCCAGCAGCCGCCTAGGGGTTGGGGAAAAACTGTTTTTT. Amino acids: CASSRLGVGEKLFF.

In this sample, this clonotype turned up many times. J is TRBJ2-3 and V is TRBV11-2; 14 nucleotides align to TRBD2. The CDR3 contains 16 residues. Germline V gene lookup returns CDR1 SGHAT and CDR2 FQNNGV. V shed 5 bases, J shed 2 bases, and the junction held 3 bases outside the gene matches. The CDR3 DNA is TGTGCCAGCAGCCAGACTAGCGGGGGGGTCACAGATACGCAGTATTTT. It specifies CASSQTSGGVTDTQYF.

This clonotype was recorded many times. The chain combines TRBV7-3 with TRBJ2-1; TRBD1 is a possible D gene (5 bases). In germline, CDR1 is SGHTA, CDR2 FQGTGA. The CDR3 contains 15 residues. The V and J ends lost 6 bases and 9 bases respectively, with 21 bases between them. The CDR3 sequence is CASRKDWGPRGEQFF. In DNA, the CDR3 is TGTGCCAGCAGGAAAGACTGGGGCCCTAGGGGTGAGCAGTTCTTC. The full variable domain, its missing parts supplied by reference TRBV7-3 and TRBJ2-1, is GAGVSQTPSNKVTEKGKYVELRCDPISGHTALYWYRQSLGQGPEFLIYFQGTGAADDSGLPNDRFFAVRPEGSVSTLKIQRTERGDSAVYLCASRKDWGPRGEQFFGPGTRLTVL.

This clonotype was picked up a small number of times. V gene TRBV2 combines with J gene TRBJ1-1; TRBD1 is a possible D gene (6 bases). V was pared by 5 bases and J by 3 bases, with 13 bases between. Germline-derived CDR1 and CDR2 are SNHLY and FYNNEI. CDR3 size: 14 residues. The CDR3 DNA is TGTGCCAGCAGTTCCCACGAGGGGGACACTGAAGCTTTCTTT. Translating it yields CASSSHEGDTEAFF.

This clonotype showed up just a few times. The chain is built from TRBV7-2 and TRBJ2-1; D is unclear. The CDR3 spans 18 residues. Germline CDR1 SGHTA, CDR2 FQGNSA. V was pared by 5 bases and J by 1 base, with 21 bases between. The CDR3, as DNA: TGTGCCAGCAGCCACCCGATCATACGTAGACGGTCCTACAATGAGCAGTTCTTC. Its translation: CASSHPIIRRRSYNEQFF.

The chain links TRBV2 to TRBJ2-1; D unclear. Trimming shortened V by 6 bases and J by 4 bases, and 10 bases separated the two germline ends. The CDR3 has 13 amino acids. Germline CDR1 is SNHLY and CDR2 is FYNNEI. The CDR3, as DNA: TGTGCCAGCAGGTCTCAACGGTACAATGAGCAGTTCTTC. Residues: CASRSQRYNEQFF.